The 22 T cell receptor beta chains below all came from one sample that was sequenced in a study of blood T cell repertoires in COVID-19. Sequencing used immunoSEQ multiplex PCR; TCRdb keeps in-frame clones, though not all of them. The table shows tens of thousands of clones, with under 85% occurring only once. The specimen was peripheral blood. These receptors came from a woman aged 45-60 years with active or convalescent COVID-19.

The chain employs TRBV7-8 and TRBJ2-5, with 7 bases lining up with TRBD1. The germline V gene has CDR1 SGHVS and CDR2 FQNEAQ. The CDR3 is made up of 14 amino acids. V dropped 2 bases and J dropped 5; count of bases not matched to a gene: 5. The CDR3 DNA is TGTGCCAGCAGCTTAACAGGGGCAGAGGAGACCCAGTACTTC. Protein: CASSLTGAEETQYF.

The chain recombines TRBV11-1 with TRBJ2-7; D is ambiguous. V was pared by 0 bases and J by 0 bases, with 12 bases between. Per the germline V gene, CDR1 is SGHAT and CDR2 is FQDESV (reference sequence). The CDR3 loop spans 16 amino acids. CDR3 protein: CASSLARRGSSYEQYF. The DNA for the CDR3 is TGTGCCAGCAGCTTAGCGCGACGCGGCAGCTCCTACGAGCAGTACTTC.

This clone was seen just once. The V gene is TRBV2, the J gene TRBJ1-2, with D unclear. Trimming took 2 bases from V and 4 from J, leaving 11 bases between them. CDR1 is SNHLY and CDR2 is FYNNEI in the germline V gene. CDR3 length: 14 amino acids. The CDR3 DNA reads TGTGCCAGCAGTGAATTAAGGAGTGGCTATGGCTACACCTTC. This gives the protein CASSELRSGYGYTF.

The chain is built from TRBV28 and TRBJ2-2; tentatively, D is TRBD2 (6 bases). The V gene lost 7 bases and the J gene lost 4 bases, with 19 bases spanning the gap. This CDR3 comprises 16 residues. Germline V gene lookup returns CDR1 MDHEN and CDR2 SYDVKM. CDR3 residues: CASTVFRDSPTGELFF. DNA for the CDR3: TGTGCCAGCACCGTCTTTCGGGACTCTCCCACCGGGGAGCTGTTTTTT.

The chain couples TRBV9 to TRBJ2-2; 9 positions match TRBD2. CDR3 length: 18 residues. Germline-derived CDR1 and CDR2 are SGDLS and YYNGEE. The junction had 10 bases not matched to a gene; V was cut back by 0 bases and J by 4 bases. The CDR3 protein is CASSVEGGRAVGTGELFF. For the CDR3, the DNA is TGTGCCAGCAGCGTAGAAGGCGGGAGGGCCGTCGGCACCGGGGAGCTGTTTTTT.

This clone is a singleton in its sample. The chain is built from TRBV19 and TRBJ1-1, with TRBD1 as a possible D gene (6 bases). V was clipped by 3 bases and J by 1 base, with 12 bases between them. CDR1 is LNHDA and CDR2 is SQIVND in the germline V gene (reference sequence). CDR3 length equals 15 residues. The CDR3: CASSMDRGANTEAFF. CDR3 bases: TGTGCCAGTAGTATGGACCGGGGGGCGAACACTGAAGCTTTCTTT.

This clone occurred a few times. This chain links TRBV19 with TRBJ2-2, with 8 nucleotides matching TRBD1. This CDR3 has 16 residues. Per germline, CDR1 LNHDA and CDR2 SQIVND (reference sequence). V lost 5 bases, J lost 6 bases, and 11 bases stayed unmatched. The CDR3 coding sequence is TGTGCCAGTAGTTCGCTTTGGGCAGGGGGCCCCGGGGAGCTGTTTTTT. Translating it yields CASSSLWAGGPGELFF.

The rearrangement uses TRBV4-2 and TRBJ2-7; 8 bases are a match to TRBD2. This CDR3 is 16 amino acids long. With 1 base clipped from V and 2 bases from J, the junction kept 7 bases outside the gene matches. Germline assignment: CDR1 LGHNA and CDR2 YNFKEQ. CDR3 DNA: TGTGCCAGCAGCCAAGCGGAACTAGCGGATACCTACGAGCAGTACTTC. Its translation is CASSQAELADTYEQYF.

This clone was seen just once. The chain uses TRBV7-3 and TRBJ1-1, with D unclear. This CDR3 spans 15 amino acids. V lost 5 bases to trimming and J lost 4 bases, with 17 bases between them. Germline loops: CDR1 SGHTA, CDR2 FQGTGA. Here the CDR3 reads CASSPSPGSGTEAFF. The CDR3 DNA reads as TGTGCCAGCAGCCCTAGCCCGGGTTCTGGCACTGAAGCTTTCTTT.

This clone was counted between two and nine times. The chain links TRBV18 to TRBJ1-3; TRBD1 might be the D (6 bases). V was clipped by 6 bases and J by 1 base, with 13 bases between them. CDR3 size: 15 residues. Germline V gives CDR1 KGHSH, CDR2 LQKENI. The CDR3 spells CASSPVRGSGNTIYF. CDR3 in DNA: TGTGCCAGCTCCCCGGTCAGGGGATCTGGAAACACCATATATTTT. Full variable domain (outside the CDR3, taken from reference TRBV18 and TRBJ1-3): NAGVMQNPRHLVRRRGQEARLRCSPMKGHSHVYWYRQLPEEGLKFMVYLQKENIIDESGMPKERFSAEFPKEGPSILRIQQVVRGDSAAYFCASSPVRGSGNTIYFGEGSWLTVV.

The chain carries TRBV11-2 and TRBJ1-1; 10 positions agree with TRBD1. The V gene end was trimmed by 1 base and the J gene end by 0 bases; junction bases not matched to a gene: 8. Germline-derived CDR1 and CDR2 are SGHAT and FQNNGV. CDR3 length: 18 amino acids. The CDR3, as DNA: TGTGCCAGCAGCTTAGTTGGGGGGACAGGGGTAATGAACACTGAAGCTTTCTTT. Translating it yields CASSLVGGTGVMNTEAFF.

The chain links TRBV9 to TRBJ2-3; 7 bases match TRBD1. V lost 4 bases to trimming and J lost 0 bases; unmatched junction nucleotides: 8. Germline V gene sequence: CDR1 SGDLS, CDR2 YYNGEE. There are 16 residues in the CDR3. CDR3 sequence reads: CASSSPWDSSTDTQYF. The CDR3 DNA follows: TGTGCCAGCAGCTCGCCCTGGGACAGCAGCACAGATACGCAGTATTTT.

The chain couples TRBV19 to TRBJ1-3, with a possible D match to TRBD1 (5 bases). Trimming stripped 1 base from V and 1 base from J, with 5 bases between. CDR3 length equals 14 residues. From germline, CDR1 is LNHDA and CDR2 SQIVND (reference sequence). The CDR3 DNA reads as TGTGCCAGTAGTATAGCAGGGTCTGGAAACACCATATATTTT. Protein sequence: CASSIAGSGNTIYF.

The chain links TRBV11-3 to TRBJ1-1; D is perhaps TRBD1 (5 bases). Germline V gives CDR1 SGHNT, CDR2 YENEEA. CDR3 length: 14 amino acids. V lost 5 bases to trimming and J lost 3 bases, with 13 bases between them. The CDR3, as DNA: TGTGCCAGCAGCCCCGGAGGGGTGGACACTGAAGCTTTCTTT. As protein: CASSPGGVDTEAFF.

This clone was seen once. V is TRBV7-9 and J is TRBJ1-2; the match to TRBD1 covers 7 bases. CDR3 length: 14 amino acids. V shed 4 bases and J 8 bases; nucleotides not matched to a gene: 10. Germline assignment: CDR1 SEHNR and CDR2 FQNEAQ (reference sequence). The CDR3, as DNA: TGTGCCAGCAGCTCCTACGACAGGGATCACGGCTACACCTTC. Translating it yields CASSSYDRDHGYTF.

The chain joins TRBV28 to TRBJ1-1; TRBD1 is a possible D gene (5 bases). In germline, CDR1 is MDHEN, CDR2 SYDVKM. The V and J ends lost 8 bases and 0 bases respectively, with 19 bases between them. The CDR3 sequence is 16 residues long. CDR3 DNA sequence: TGTGCCAGCTCAACCCGTAGGGGTTTTATGAACACTGAAGCTTTCTTT. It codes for CASSTRRGFMNTEAFF.

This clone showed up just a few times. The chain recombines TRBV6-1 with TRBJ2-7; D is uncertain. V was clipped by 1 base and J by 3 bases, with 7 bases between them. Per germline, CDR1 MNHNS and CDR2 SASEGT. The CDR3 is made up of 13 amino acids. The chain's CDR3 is CASSEGPHYEQYF. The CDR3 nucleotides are TGTGCCAGCAGTGAAGGGCCTCACTACGAGCAGTACTTC.

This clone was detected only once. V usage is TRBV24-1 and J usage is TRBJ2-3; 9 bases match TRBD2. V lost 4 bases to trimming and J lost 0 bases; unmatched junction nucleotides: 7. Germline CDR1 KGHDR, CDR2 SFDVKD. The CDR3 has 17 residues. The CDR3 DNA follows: TGTGCCACCAGTGACGCTATAGCGGGAGCTAGCACAGATACGCAGTATTTT. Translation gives CATSDAIAGASTDTQYF.

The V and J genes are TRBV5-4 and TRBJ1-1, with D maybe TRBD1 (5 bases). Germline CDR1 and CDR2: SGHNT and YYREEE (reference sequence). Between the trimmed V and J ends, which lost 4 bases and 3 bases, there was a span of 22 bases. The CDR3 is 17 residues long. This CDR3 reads CASSPLGPARGDTEAFF. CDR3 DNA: TGTGCCAGCAGCCCGTTGGGTCCCGCCCGGGGGGACACTGAAGCTTTCTTT. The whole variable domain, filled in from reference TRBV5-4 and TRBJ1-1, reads ETGVTQSPTHLIKTRGQQVTLRCSSQSGHNTVSWYQQALGQGPQFIFQYYREEENGRGNFPPRFSGLQFPNYSSELNVNALELDDSALYLCASSPLGPARGDTEAFFGQGTRLTVV.

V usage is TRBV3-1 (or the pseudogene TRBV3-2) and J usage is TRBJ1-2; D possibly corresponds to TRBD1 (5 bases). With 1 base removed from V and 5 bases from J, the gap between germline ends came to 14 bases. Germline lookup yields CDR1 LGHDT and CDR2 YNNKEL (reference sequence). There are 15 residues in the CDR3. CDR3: CASSQVLRVGYGYTF. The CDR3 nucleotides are TGTGCCAGCAGCCAAGTCCTCAGGGTTGGATATGGCTACACCTTC.

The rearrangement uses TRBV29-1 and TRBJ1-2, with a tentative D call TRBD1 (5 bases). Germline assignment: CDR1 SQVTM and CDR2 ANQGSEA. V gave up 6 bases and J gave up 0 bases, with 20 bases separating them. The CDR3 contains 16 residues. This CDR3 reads CSVGGAGRFSNYGYTF. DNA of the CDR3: TGCAGCGTGGGAGGCGCAGGGCGCTTTTCTAACTATGGCTACACCTTC.

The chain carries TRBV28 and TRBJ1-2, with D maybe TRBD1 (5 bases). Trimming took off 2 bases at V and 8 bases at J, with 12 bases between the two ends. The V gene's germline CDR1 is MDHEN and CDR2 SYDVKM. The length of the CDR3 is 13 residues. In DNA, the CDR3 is TGTGCCAGCAGTTTAAGGAGGGGTGGAGGCTACACCTTC. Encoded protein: CASSLRRGGGYTF.